What follows are 2 T cell receptor beta chains derived from one specimen sequenced in a study of blood T cell repertoires in COVID-19. Profiling relied on immunoSEQ multiplex PCR, and the TCRdb table lists in-frame clones only, not all of them. Of about 110,000 clones detected, 84% appear once; the ten largest clones hold 11% to 15%. Material: peripheral blood. Receptor source: a woman aged 60-70 years with acute or convalescent COVID-19.

The chain recombines TRBV21-1 with TRBJ2-2; the table gives TRBD2 as D, unverified against the DNA. TRBV21-1 is given as a pseudogene. The CDR3 has 16 amino acids. The CDR3 sequence is CASSTQRGDGPGELFF. In DNA form, the CDR3 reads TGTGCCAGCAGCACTCAGCGGGGGGATGGTCCCGGGGAGCTGTTTTTT.

The chain employs TRBV12-3 or TRBV12-4 and TRBJ2-7; 11 positions match TRBD2. The CDR3 contains 13 residues. J was trimmed by 7 bases and V by 6 bases; bases with no gene match: 5. The CDR3 nucleotides read TGTGCCAGCAGGGGACTAGCGGTGGGGGAGCAGTACTTC. It translates to CASRGLAVGEQYF.